This T cell receptor beta chain derives from a study of T-cell memory formation after mild COVID-19. Across the whole study: In these data, TCR clusters were largely donor specific.

This clonotype appeared a few times. The antigen is unknown. MiXCR, applied by TCRdb to the 5' RACE reads, yields one record per CDR3 protein. The data show under 550,000 distinct CDR3 sequences, about 20% seen once. With V trimmed by 5 bases and J by 7 bases, 8 bases remained unmatched. The V gene's germline CDR1 is SGHVS and CDR2 FNYEAQ. This CDR3 has 14 amino acids. General study points: Clones which contracted sat mainly in CM and EM if CD4+, and in EMRA if CD8+. Whether second-wave clones peaking at day 37 were SARS-CoV-2 specific went unconfirmed.

This rearrangement joins TRBV7-6 to TRBJ2-1; TRBD1 aligns across 7 bases. Input material: PBMCs or a T cell subset sorted from them (not recorded which). This clonotype was obtained from a man between 18 and 35 years old who had mild COVID-19 (a few samples of this study predate the infection). Cell type and time point are not known. The DNA for the CDR3 is TGTGCCAGCAGCCGGACAGGCGACGGGAATGAGCAGTTCTTC. Its protein product is CASSRTGDGNEQFF.